This T cell receptor beta chain was captured in a study of early T cells in non-severe SARS-CoV-2 infection (dated by TCRdb to the early 2020s). Concerning the study at large: Bulk RNA from unsorted whole blood was used for TCR sequencing, so alpha and beta chains could not be paired.

V loses 6 bases at its end and J loses 2 bases; junction bases beyond the gene matches: 7. The CDR3 runs 14 residues from the cysteine to the phenylalanine. Of the read, only the CDR3 DNA is kept; its 42 bases are in frame from base 1. From the germline V gene, CDR1 is SNHLY and CDR2 is FYNNEI. This clonotype was detected only a few times. The specificity of this receptor is unknown. Base qualities are not provided; no much larger clone lies one nucleotide away. General conclusions and limits of the study: VDJdb matching was skewed toward anti-spike CD8 responses, so virus-specific expansions were likely underestimated and private and CD4 specificities were missed.

Libraries were prepared through 5' RACE. Data came from a NextSeq 500. Unique molecular identifiers were attached to individual cDNA molecules in the TCR library protocol so that sequencing error and PCR bias could be corrected. Both TCR alpha and beta chains were sequenced, and tight co-correlation was observed between alpha and beta sequence abundances in each sample. As for the authors' bioinformatics: V gene, J gene and CDR3 annotation of TCR sequences was performed with Decombinator V4. Expanded TCRs were defined as changing significantly between any two time points under a Poisson model with p below 0.0001. TCR abundances were normalised to the total number of TCRs sequenced per sample and were expressed as counts per million. TRAV1-2 paired with TRAJ12, TRAJ20 or TRAJ33 defined MAIT TCRs, while TRAV10 paired with TRAJ18 defined iNKT TCRs. VDJdb, accessed 1 November 2021, was searched for CMV, EBV and SARS-CoV-2 annotated TCRs, excluding TCRs annotated for multiple antigens. The public sequencing data were trimmed at Q25 with fastp and processed into clonotypes with MiXCR by TCRdb, which kept only in-frame beta chains. Each entry is one CDR3 protein sequence, shown with its most common DNA and genes. The V and J calls were not made by the authors but by TCRdb's processing. The sample table shows more than 95,000 distinct CDR3 sequences, and about 16% are seen once. Together, the top ten hold 20% to 25% of the sample.

Set within a cohort of healthcare workers in London, UK, this nested case-control study involved weekly PCR testing of nasopharyngeal swabs along with blood sampling. Healthcare workers were recruited during the week of the UK lockdown, between 23 and 31 March 2020, and followed weekly for up to roughly 15 weeks. The sequence came from an adult who was a healthcare worker with PCR-confirmed SARS-CoV-2 infection or an uninfected control (not recorded which). Recombination connected TRBV2 to TRBJ2-7, with 7 bases matching TRBD1. The sequenced sample was whole blood. The CDR3 loop reads CASRVTGLAYEQYF. The DNA reads TGTGCCAGCAGGGTGACAGGGTTGGCCTACGAGCAGTACTTC.